This TCR beta chain originates from a study of long-term antiretroviral therapy in people with HIV. CDR1 is MDHEN and CDR2 is SYDVKM in the germline V gene. CDR3 length equals 12 residues. The ends were cut back, 8 bases at V and 7 bases at J, with 11 bases in the middle. Assay version v3.0 of immunoSEQ was used, and it was run at survey level. Sequencing used immunoSEQ multiplex PCR; TCRdb keeps in-frame clones, though not all of them. The repertoire holds 20,000 to 25,000 clones, with over 75% as singletons. The table lists this clone with a few counts. This TCR was recovered from a man aged 30-40 years with HIV. The chain carries TRBV28 and TRBJ1-4, with D possibly matching TRBD1 (6 bases). The sample was unsorted PBMCs, taken 1.5 years after starting antiretroviral therapy. CDR3 amino acids: CASSGDFEKLFF. Written as DNA, the CDR3 is TGTGCCAGCTCAGGGGATTTTGAAAAACTGTTTTTT. Together with reference TRBV28 and TRBJ1-4, the CDR3 gives the full variable domain: DVKVTQSSRYLVKRTGEKVFLECVQDMDHENMFWYRQDPGLGLRLIYFSYDVKMKEKGDIPEGYSVSREKKERFSLILESASTNQTSMYLCASSGDFEKLFFGSGTQLSVL.